This TCR beta chain is drawn from a study of cytomegalovirus exposure and HLA in healthy donors. 60 Vbeta and 13 Jbeta primers were used in PCR. Profiling relied on immunoSEQ multiplex PCR, and the TCRdb table lists in-frame clones only, not all of them. In the table there are over 65,000 clones, 75% of which are singletons. V shed 2 bases, J shed 4 bases, and the junction held 7 bases outside the gene matches. This CDR3 has 16 residues. Germline-derived CDR1 and CDR2 are SGHRS and YFSETQ. The TCR was taken from a middle-aged man in good health and CMV-seronegative. Sequences were obtained from PBMCs. The rearrangement links TRBV5-1 to TRBJ2-2; 8 nucleotides match TRBD2. The CDR3 region is CASSFTSGRGTGELFF. As DNA, the CDR3 is TGCGCCAGCAGCTTCACTAGCGGTCGGGGCACCGGGGAGCTGTTTTTT.